A single sample is the source of the 15 T cell receptor beta chains below, sequenced in a study of blood T cell repertoires in COVID-19 (dated by TCRdb to 2019 to 2021). Library generation was performed with the immunoSEQ multiplex PCR assay. TCRdb's version of the immuneACCESS table is confined to in-frame rearrangements and falls short of the full clone set. An unresolved V gene accounts for under half of the shortfall where checked; the remainder is of unknown origin. The sample table contains about 240,000 clones; only one count was recorded for approximately 88% of them. Clones ranked in the top ten supply 0.65% to 0.95% of the sample. Sequenced material: peripheral blood. These receptors all come from a woman aged 25 to 39 with acute or convalescent COVID-19.

This clone appeared a single time. The chain employs TRBV6-5 and TRBJ2-7; D might be TRBD2 (7 bases). The CDR3 has 14 amino acids. V was pared by 2 bases and J by 2 bases, with 10 bases between. Germline values: CDR1 MNHEY, CDR2 SVGAGI. CDR3 sequence reads: CASSYRGGAYEQYF. As DNA, the CDR3 is TGTGCCAGCAGTTACAGGGGGGGGGCCTACGAGCAGTACTTC.

The V call is TRBV10-1, the J call TRBJ2-7; 9 bases map to TRBD2. V shed 2 bases and J 4 bases; nucleotides not matched to a gene: 15. The CDR3 runs 18 residues. Germline values: CDR1 WNHNN, CDR2 SYGVQD (reference sequence). CDR3 sequence (DNA): TGCGCCAGCAGTGAGAAACGGTCAAGCAGCGGGAGGCTTTACGAGCAGTACTTC. Its protein product is CASSEKRSSSGRLYEQYF.

The rearrangement links TRBV19 to TRBJ2-5; TRBD2 aligns across 14 bases. CDR3 length: 17 amino acids. The germline V gene has CDR1 LNHDA and CDR2 SQIVND (reference sequence). Trimming removed 5 bases from V and 3 bases from J; junction bases left unmatched: 8. Here the CDR3 reads CASSLPGLAGEEETQYF. In DNA, the CDR3 is TGTGCCAGTAGTCTCCCGGGACTAGCGGGGGAAGAAGAGACCCAGTACTTC. Drawing the rest from reference TRBV19 and TRBJ2-5, the complete variable domain is DGGITQSPKYLFRKEGQNVTLSCEQNLNHDAMYWYRQDPGQGLRLIYYSQIVNDFQKGDIAEGYSVSREKKESFPLTVTSAQKNPTAFYLCASSLPGLAGEEETQYFGPGTRLLVL.

This clone was observed a handful of times. The gene calls are TRBV11-2 and TRBJ1-5; D uncertain. Trimming pared 6 bases from V and 0 bases from J, leaving 3 bases between. The CDR3 spans 12 residues. CDR1 is SGHAT, CDR2 FQNNGV, per germline. As DNA, the CDR3 is TGTGCCAGCAGTTATAGCAATCAGCCCCAGCATTTT. Encoded protein: CASSYSNQPQHF.

The rearrangement joins TRBV9 to TRBJ2-2; no firm D call. CDR1 is SGDLS, CDR2 YYNGEE, per germline. V lost 0 bases and J lost 4, with 13 bases in between. The CDR3 contains 16 residues. Written as DNA, the CDR3 is TGTGCCAGCAGCGTAGGGGCAGGTTTTGGCACCGGGGAGCTGTTTTTT. This codes for CASSVGAGFGTGELFF.

The chain links TRBV5-6 to TRBJ2-2, with 10 positions matching TRBD2. The trim removed 5 bases at V and 4 bases at J, leaving 8 bases unmatched. The CDR3 is made up of 16 amino acids. CDR1 is SGHDT and CDR2 is YYEEEE in the germline V gene. The CDR3 loop is CASRNGLAASTGELFF. The CDR3 region has the DNA TGTGCCAGCAGAAACGGACTAGCGGCCTCCACCGGGGAGCTGTTTTTT.

The J gene is TRBJ2-2, the V gene TRBV27; 9 positions match TRBD2. The V gene end was trimmed by 5 bases and the J gene end by 0 bases; junction bases not matched to a gene: 7. The germline CDR1 and CDR2 sequences are MNHEY and SMNVEV (reference sequence). The CDR3 loop spans 17 amino acids. The CDR3 sequence: CASSRWTSATNTGELFF. The CDR3 DNA is TGTGCCAGCAGTCGATGGACTAGCGCAACGAACACCGGGGAGCTGTTTTTT.

CDR3 nucleotide sequence: TGCAGCGTTGCTAGCGGCCATAGCACAGATACGCAGTATTTT. Protein: CSVASGHSTDTQYF. V and J are TRBV29-1 and TRBJ2-3; the match to TRBD2 covers 7 bases. The CDR3 spans 14 residues. Trimming took 4 bases from V and 0 from J; bases not matched to a gene: 4. Germline loops: CDR1 SQVTM, CDR2 ANQGSEA.

The chain combines TRBV19 with TRBJ2-3; 7 bases are a match to TRBD1. Germline-derived CDR1 and CDR2 are LNHDA and SQIVND (reference sequence). The CDR3 contains 15 residues. V trimming: 5 bases; J trimming: 0 bases; junction bases outside the gene matches: 5. CDR3 nucleotides: TGTGCCAGTAGTGAACAGGGGTCAAGCACAGATACGCAGTATTTT. Translated: CASSEQGSSTDTQYF.

The CDR3, as DNA: TGTGCCAGCAGTTGGATAGCGGGAGGGCTCGTCTACGAGCAGTACTTC. Amino acid sequence: CASSWIAGGLVYEQYF. The chain employs TRBV6-6 and TRBJ2-7; 11 bases map to TRBD2. The CDR3 consists of 16 residues. J gave up 3 bases and V 4 bases, and 8 bases lay outside the gene matches. Germline CDR1 MNHNY, CDR2 SVGAGI (reference sequence).

The chain couples TRBV4-3 to TRBJ2-7; 9 nucleotides agree with TRBD1. The CDR3 length is 15 residues. V shed 3 bases, J shed 7 bases, and the junction held 10 bases outside the gene matches. Germline V CDR1 and CDR2: LGHNA, YSLEER. The CDR3 bases are TGCGCCAGCAGCCAGAGGACAGGGGAAGCGGGGGAGCAGTACTTC. It specifies CASSQRTGEAGEQYF.

The V gene is TRBV28, the J gene TRBJ1-4; D is perhaps TRBD1 (6 bases). Germline CDR1 is MDHEN and CDR2 is SYDVKM. This CDR3 spans 14 amino acids. The ends were cut back, 7 bases at V and 6 bases at J, with 15 bases in the middle. The CDR3 here is CASTKSQGYEKLFF. In DNA form, the CDR3 reads TGTGCCAGCACCAAGTCCCAGGGGTATGAAAAACTGTTTTTT.

CDR3 protein: CASKLSRIGGETQYF. Written as DNA, the CDR3 is TGTGCCAGCAAATTATCCCGGATAGGGGGAGAGACCCAGTACTTC. V gene TRBV19 combines with J gene TRBJ2-5; D is perhaps TRBD1 (6 bases). The germline CDR1 and CDR2 sequences are LNHDA and SQIVND (reference sequence). This CDR3 comprises 15 residues. The V and J ends lost 9 bases and 4 bases respectively, with 21 bases between them.

The V call is TRBV5-1, the J call TRBJ1-2, with 7 bases aligning to TRBD1. This CDR3 region has 16 residues. Germline CDR1 reads SGHRS; CDR2 reads YFSETQ. V lost 4 bases, J lost 6 bases, and 15 bases stayed unmatched. The CDR3 DNA is TGCGCCAGCAGCGTGGGGTTGCGGGGACAGCTGAATGGCTACACCTTC. This translates into CASSVGLRGQLNGYTF.

V usage is TRBV6-2 or TRBV6-3 and J usage is TRBJ2-1; 9 bases are shared with TRBD2. The CDR3 has 15 amino acids. Looked up from germline, CDR1 is MNHEY and CDR2 is SVGEGT. V gave up 6 bases and J gave up 2 bases; unmatched junction bases: 5. The chain's CDR3 is CASSPIAGAYNEQFF. The CDR3 DNA reads TGTGCCAGCAGCCCGATAGCGGGGGCCTACAATGAGCAGTTCTTC.